Each of the 21 T cell receptor beta chains below was sequenced from the same sample in a study of T cells in Graves' hyperthyroidism and ophthalmopathy. Amplified TCR beta CDR3 regions came from RNA transcripts. The TCR CDR3 first-round RT-PCR relied on the HTBI primer set. MiXCR, applied by TCRdb to the multiplex PCR reads, yields one record per CDR3 protein. Of some 270,000 distinct CDR3 sequences detected, about 25% appear once; the ten largest clones hold roughly 40%. The sample consisted of blood. These receptors were obtained from a woman between 40 and 55 years old with Graves' ophthalmopathy.

The rearrangement uses TRBV6-5 and TRBJ2-2; TRBD2 matches 8 bases. This CDR3 region has 15 residues. Germline CDR1 MNHEY, CDR2 SVGAGI. V dropped 4 bases and J dropped 3; count of bases not matched to a gene: 4. In DNA form, the CDR3 reads TGTGCCAGCAGTTTAGCTAGCGGGCACACCGGGGAGCTGTTTTTT. The encoded protein is CASSLASGHTGELFF.

This clonotype has a count of ten or more. The chain carries TRBV12-3 or TRBV12-4 and TRBJ2-7, with D maybe TRBD1 (7 bases). This CDR3 contains 15 residues. Trimming stripped 6 bases from V and 1 base from J, with 16 bases between. The CDR3 region is CASREGQPPSYEQYF. CDR3 bases: TGTGCCAGCAGGGAGGGACAGCCCCCTTCCTACGAGCAGTACTTC.

This clonotype was observed many times. The rearrangement links TRBV28 to TRBJ2-4; tentative D call: TRBD1 (5 bases). Germline V gene sequence: CDR1 MDHEN, CDR2 SYDVKM. V was trimmed by 3 bases and J by 1 base, leaving 10 bases between them. This CDR3 is built from 15 residues. The CDR3 DNA sequence: TGTGCCAGCAGTTTTGCAAACAGGGCCAAAAACATTCAGTACTTC. This translates into CASSFANRAKNIQYF. The full variable domain, completed using reference TRBV28 and TRBJ2-4, is DVKVTQSSRYLVKRTGEKVFLECVQDMDHENMFWYRQDPGLGLRLIYFSYDVKMKEKGDIPEGYSVSREKKERFSLILESASTNQTSMYLCASSFANRAKNIQYFGAGTRLSVL.

There are many counts of this clonotype. The chain uses TRBV28 and TRBJ1-2; D not certain. Germline CDR1 is MDHEN and CDR2 is SYDVKM. The ends were cut back, 6 bases at V and 1 base at J, with 6 bases in the middle. This CDR3 has 12 amino acids. DNA of the CDR3: TGTGCCAGCAGCTCAGTTAACTATGGCTACACCTTC. Translated: CASSSVNYGYTF.

At least ten counts were recorded for this clonotype. The rearrangement links TRBV2 to TRBJ2-7, with D uncertain. This CDR3 has 11 residues. The V end was cut by 8 bases, the J end by 0 bases, with 5 bases between. Germline loops: CDR1 SNHLY, CDR2 FYNNEI. CDR3 DNA: TGTGCCAGCGGATTCTCCTACGAGCAGTACTTC. Residues: CASGFSYEQYF.

There are many counts of this clonotype. The rearrangement links TRBV28 to TRBJ1-6; weak D call: TRBD1 (6 bases). Per the germline V gene, CDR1 is MDHEN and CDR2 is SYDVKM. The V and J ends lost 10 bases and 0 bases respectively, with 25 bases between them. The length of the CDR3 is 19 residues. The CDR3 DNA is TGTGCCAACCCCATGGGGGCTAGATCATCCGGCTCCTATAATTCACCCCTCCACTTT. This sequence encodes CANPMGARSSGSYNSPLHF. Using reference TRBV28 and TRBJ1-6 for the parts outside the CDR3, the full variable domain is DVKVTQSSRYLVKRTGEKVFLECVQDMDHENMFWYRQDPGLGLRLIYFSYDVKMKEKGDIPEGYSVSREKKERFSLILESASTNQTSMYLCANPMGARSSGSYNSPLHFGNGTRLTVT.

The CDR3 is CASSLEFQKTDEQYF. CDR3 DNA: TGTGCCAGCAGCTTAGAATTCCAGAAGACGGACGAGCAGTACTTC. The chain joins TRBV11-2 to TRBJ2-7, with D hard to call. V was clipped by 0 bases and J by 5 bases, with 14 bases between them. The CDR3 length is 15 residues. Germline CDR1 reads SGHAT; CDR2 reads FQNNGV. The complete variable domain, with remaining parts taken from reference TRBV11-2 and TRBJ2-7, reads EAGVAQSPRYKIIEKRQSVAFWCNPISGHATLYWYQQILGQGPKLLIQFQNNGVVDDSQLPKDRFSAERLKGVDSTLKIQPAKLEDSAVYLCASSLEFQKTDEQYFGPGTRLTVT.

J is TRBJ1-5 and V is TRBV20-1, with no clear D. The CDR3 sequence is 13 residues long. Per germline, CDR1 DFQATT and CDR2 SNEGSKA (reference sequence). Trimming removed 3 bases at V and 4 bases at J, with 10 bases between. CDR3 DNA: TGCAGTGCTAGTCGAAACCCGAATCAGCCCCAGCATTTT. This codes for CSASRNPNQPQHF.

This sequence joins TRBV6-1 and TRBJ1-1, with D unresolved. The CDR3 has 13 amino acids. Germline V gene lookup returns CDR1 MNHNS and CDR2 SASEGT. Trimming removed 7 bases at V and 1 base at J, with 10 bases between. The CDR3 nucleotides are TGTGCCAGCATGGCTCCTTGGAACACTGAAGCTTTCTTT. It is translated as CASMAPWNTEAFF.

This clonotype showed up many times. The V gene is TRBV19, the J gene TRBJ2-2; no definite D call. CDR3 length: 14 amino acids. Germline lookup yields CDR1 LNHDA and CDR2 SQIVND (reference sequence). V was clipped by 5 bases and J by 2 bases, with 9 bases between them. CDR3 region: CASSVNLNTGELFF. The CDR3, as DNA: TGTGCCAGTAGTGTAAATCTAAACACCGGGGAGCTGTTTTTT.

Many counts were recorded for this clonotype. The chain is built from TRBV27 and TRBJ2-7; 8 bases align to TRBD2. V shed 3 bases and J 4 bases; nucleotides not matched to a gene: 5. The CDR3 contains 14 residues. Germline values: CDR1 MNHEY, CDR2 SMNVEV (reference sequence). The CDR3 sequence is CASSFGGGQYEQYF. In nucleotides, the CDR3 is TGTGCCAGCAGTTTCGGCGGGGGGCAGTACGAGCAGTACTTC.

The chain's CDR3 is CATRDRNPLSNQPQHF. The CDR3 DNA sequence: TGTGCCACCAGGGACAGGAACCCCCTTAGCAATCAGCCCCAGCATTTT. The V gene is TRBV15, the J gene TRBJ1-5; the match to TRBD1 covers 7 bases. V shed 6 bases and J 0 bases; nucleotides not matched to a gene: 8. Germline-derived CDR1 and CDR2 are LNHNV and YYDKDF (reference sequence). This CDR3 is built from 16 residues.

The DNA for the CDR3 is TGTGCCAGCAGTCCCCAGCCCCGGGGGCTACAAGAGACCCAGTACTTC. It specifies CASSPQPRGLQETQYF. The rearrangement uses TRBV27 and TRBJ2-5; D may be TRBD1 or TRBD2 (6 bases each). Per the germline V gene, CDR1 is MNHEY and CDR2 is SMNVEV (reference sequence). The CDR3 sequence is 16 residues long. Trimming left V 5 bases short and J 2 bases short, with 18 bases between.

This clonotype was observed many times. V gene TRBV7-3 combines with J gene TRBJ2-5, with TRBD1 identical over 12 bases. Germline V gene lookup returns CDR1 SGHTA and CDR2 FQGTGA. Trimming at V came to 5 bases and at J to 0 bases, leaving 4 bases not matched to a gene. The CDR3 is 16 residues long. The CDR3 nucleotides read TGTGCCAGCAGCCTGGGACAGGGGGCGTACCAAGAGACCCAGTACTTC. As protein: CASSLGQGAYQETQYF.

This clonotype was seen many times. The J gene is TRBJ1-1, the V gene TRBV7-8; a possible D gene is TRBD1 (5 bases). The V gene lost 3 bases and the J gene lost 0 bases, with 17 bases spanning the gap. The CDR3 spans 17 residues. Germline lookup yields CDR1 SGHVS and CDR2 FQNEAQ. The DNA for the CDR3 is TGTGCCAGCAGCTTGCCGGGGACCGGCAGGGTGAACACTGAAGCTTTCTTT. Its translation: CASSLPGTGRVNTEAFF.

This clonotype was found many times. The V and J genes are TRBV20-1 and TRBJ2-7, with no clear D. This CDR3 is built from 14 residues. Germline CDR1 DFQATT, CDR2 SNEGSKA (reference sequence). Trimming cost V 1 base and J 7 bases, with 17 bases left between them. For the CDR3, the DNA is TGCAGTGCTAGAGCGGGTGACGACCCGGTTGAGCAGTACTTC. It translates to CSARAGDDPVEQYF.

This clonotype was counted at least ten times. V usage is TRBV4-1 and J usage is TRBJ1-2, with a weak D call TRBD1 (5 bases). The V end lost 0 bases, the J end lost 4 bases, and 12 bases lay between the germline ends. This CDR3 comprises 15 residues. From germline, CDR1 is MGHRA and CDR2 YSYEKL. The CDR3 loop is CASSQDGTLSYGYTF. CDR3 nucleotide sequence: TGCGCCAGCAGCCAAGACGGGACTCTTTCCTATGGCTACACCTTC.

This clonotype was picked up many times. The rearrangement uses TRBV20-1 and TRBJ2-7; 8 bases fit TRBD1. The germline V gene encodes CDR1 DFQATT and CDR2 SNEGSKA (reference sequence). J lost 4 bases, V lost 0 bases, and 5 bases had no gene match. This CDR3 is 14 amino acids long. The DNA for the CDR3 is TGCAGTGCTAGAGATTTCGACAGGGGATACGAGCAGTACTTC. It is translated as CSARDFDRGYEQYF.

This clonotype was found many times. The chain joins TRBV6-5 to TRBJ2-7; 9 nucleotides agree with TRBD2. Unmatched junction bases numbered 3, after V lost 5 bases and J lost 1 base. The V gene's germline CDR1 is MNHEY and CDR2 SVGAGI. The CDR3 is 14 residues long. In DNA, the CDR3 is TGTGCCAGCAGTCGACTAGCGGAGTCCTACGAGCAGTACTTC. It specifies CASSRLAESYEQYF.

This clonotype was counted many times. The chain uses TRBV6-5 and TRBJ2-7, with 8 bases that match TRBD1. Unmatched junction bases numbered 6, after V lost 6 bases and J lost 2 bases. The CDR3 contains 14 residues. Germline-derived CDR1 and CDR2 are MNHEY and SVGAGI. CDR3 protein: CASRPGQVAYEQYF. CDR3 nucleotide sequence: TGTGCCAGCAGACCGGGACAGGTTGCCTACGAGCAGTACTTC.

The genes are TRBV24-1 and TRBJ1-5; D gene uncertain. Germline V gives CDR1 KGHDR, CDR2 SFDVKD. The CDR3 runs 13 residues. V was cut by 9 bases and J by 5 bases, with 13 bases left in between. CDR3 bases: TGTGCCACCCGCGGTTCGGGCGATCAGCCCCAGCATTTT. It is translated as CATRGSGDQPQHF.